The 21 T cell receptor beta chains reported below all come from one sample, sequenced in a study of early T cells in non-severe SARS-CoV-2 infection. MiXCR was run by TCRdb on the 5' RACE reads, yielding one entry per CDR3 protein. The top ten hold 2.4% of the sample, which has around 25,000 distinct CDR3 sequences, 5.5% seen once. Input material: whole blood. These receptors originate from an adult who was a healthcare worker with PCR-confirmed SARS-CoV-2 infection or an uninfected control (not recorded which).

The chain couples TRBV6-2 or TRBV6-3 to TRBJ2-3; TRBD2 matches at 13 bases. Germline CDR1 and CDR2: MNHEY and SVGEGT. The CDR3 runs 16 residues. The V segment lost 5 bases and the J segment 6 bases; nucleotides outside the gene matches: 8. In nucleotides, the CDR3 is TGTGCCAGCAGTGAGACTAGCGGGGGGCCCCGGGATACGCAGTATTTT. This codes for CASSETSGGPRDTQYF.

This clonotype was picked up many times. The rearrangement links TRBV20-1 to TRBJ2-1; no reliable D call. Trimming removed 0 bases from V and 4 bases from J, with 10 bases in between. The germline V gene encodes CDR1 DFQATT and CDR2 SNEGSKA (reference sequence). This CDR3 is built from 14 residues. The CDR3 is CSARDQFGYNEQFF. DNA for the CDR3: TGCAGTGCTAGAGATCAATTCGGTTACAATGAGCAGTTCTTC.

This clonotype has a count of ten or more. This sequence joins TRBV5-6 and TRBJ2-6; D is undetermined. The CDR3 sequence is 15 residues long. Per the germline V gene, CDR1 is SGHDT and CDR2 is YYEEEE. V was trimmed by 3 bases and J by 0 bases, leaving 7 bases between them. For the CDR3, the DNA is TGTGCCAGCAGCTCCCCTTCCTCTGGGGCCAACGTCCTGACTTTC. It is translated as CASSSPSSGANVLTF.

This clonotype has just a few counts. The rearrangement joins TRBV20-1 to TRBJ2-4; the D is unclear. Germline lookup yields CDR1 DFQATT and CDR2 SNEGSKA (reference sequence). The CDR3 contains 15 residues. V dropped 0 bases and J dropped 1 base, with 10 bases sitting between them. The CDR3 sequence: CSARDRTVAKNIQYF. The CDR3 bases are TGCAGTGCTAGAGATCGAACCGTCGCCAAAAACATTCAGTACTTC.

This clonotype was detected ten times or more. The chain combines TRBV2 with TRBJ2-5, with D possibly matching TRBD2 (5 bases). Germline V lookup: CDR1 SNHLY, CDR2 FYNNEI. This CDR3 has 13 amino acids. The ends were cut back, 0 bases at V and 8 bases at J, with 10 bases in the middle. The CDR3 DNA reads TGTGCCAGCAGTGAAGCGCTTCGGGGTACCCAGTACTTC. Amino acids: CASSEALRGTQYF.

This clonotype has at least ten counts. V is TRBV5-4 and J is TRBJ2-1; a possible D gene is TRBD2 (5 bases). Trimming removed 6 bases from V and 5 bases from J, with 12 bases in between. This CDR3 has 13 amino acids. The germline V gene has CDR1 SGHNT and CDR2 YYREEE (reference sequence). The CDR3 DNA reads as TGTGCCAGCAATTTCGGGATTAACAATGAGCAGTTCTTC. Protein sequence: CASNFGINNEQFF.

This clonotype was detected ten times or more. The chain is built from TRBV7-3 and TRBJ2-6; TRBD2 agrees at 7 bases. This CDR3 is 17 amino acids long. The V gene's germline CDR1 is SGHTA and CDR2 FQGTGA. V gave up 2 bases and J gave up 0 bases; unmatched junction bases: 4. The chain's CDR3 is CASSLSGGGSGANVLTF. The CDR3 DNA reads as TGTGCCAGCAGCTTATCCGGCGGGGGCTCTGGGGCCAACGTCCTGACTTTC.

This clonotype was found many times. The rearrangement joins TRBV3-1 to TRBJ1-6, with D hard to call. This CDR3 is built from 16 residues. The V end lost 4 bases, the J end lost 10 bases, and 20 bases lay between the germline ends. Germline V gives CDR1 LGHDT, CDR2 YNNKEL (reference sequence). The chain's CDR3 is CASSPSWAVFGSPLHF. The CDR3 nucleotides are TGTGCCAGCAGCCCATCTTGGGCAGTCTTCGGATCACCCCTCCACTTT.

This clonotype has ten or more counts. The genes are TRBV5-4 and TRBJ2-7; no definite D call. Trimming took 0 bases from V and 6 from J, leaving 7 bases between them. Germline CDR1 SGHNT, CDR2 YYREEE (reference sequence). The CDR3 sequence is 12 residues long. CDR3 nucleotides: TGTGCCAGCAGCTTGGCAGGCAGCGAGCAGTACTTC. Protein product: CASSLAGSEQYF. The variable domain in full, completed from reference TRBV5-4 and TRBJ2-7, reads ETGVTQSPTHLIKTRGQQVTLRCSSQSGHNTVSWYQQALGQGPQFIFQYYREEENGRGNFPPRFSGLQFPNYSSELNVNALELDDSALYLCASSLAGSEQYFGPGTRLTVT.

This clonotype was found many times. The chain combines TRBV7-9 with TRBJ2-7; D is possibly TRBD1 or TRBD2 (6 bases each). Trimming stripped 4 bases from V and 3 bases from J, with 13 bases between. Germline-derived CDR1 and CDR2 are SEHNR and FQNEAQ (reference sequence). The CDR3 runs to 14 residues. CDR3 residues: CASSWGAGDYEQYF. Here the CDR3 DNA reads TGTGCCAGCAGCTGGGGGGCAGGGGACTACGAGCAGTACTTC.

This clonotype was found many times. The V gene is TRBV11-2, the J gene TRBJ2-2; no firm D call. Per germline, CDR1 SGHAT and CDR2 FQNNGV. V gave up 8 bases and J gave up 0 bases, with 10 bases separating them. This CDR3 is 14 amino acids long. The chain's CDR3 is CASSRPANTGELFF. The CDR3 DNA reads as TGTGCCAGCTCCAGGCCCGCGAACACCGGGGAGCTGTTTTTT.

The rearrangement joins TRBV6-6 to TRBJ2-5, with 15 bases aligning to TRBD2. Germline-derived CDR1 and CDR2 are MNHNY and SVGAGI (reference sequence). V shed 6 bases, J shed 5 bases, and the junction held 4 bases outside the gene matches. The CDR3 is 15 residues long. This CDR3 is CASSLGLAGGETQYF. CDR3 bases: TGTGCCAGCAGCCTGGGACTAGCGGGGGGTGAGACCCAGTACTTC.

This clonotype was detected many times. The V and J genes are TRBV2 and TRBJ1-6; D is possibly TRBD1 (5 bases). CDR1 is SNHLY, CDR2 FYNNEI, per germline. Trimming removed 8 bases from V and 8 bases from J, with 16 bases in between. This CDR3 comprises 14 residues. The CDR3 sequence: CASGWDSLYSPLHF. The CDR3 DNA is TGTGCCAGCGGGTGGGACTCCCTATATTCACCCCTCCACTTT. Full variable domain (outside the CDR3, taken from reference TRBV2 and TRBJ1-6): EPEVTQTPSHQVTQMGQEVILRCVPISNHLYFYWYRQILGQKVEFLVSFYNNEISEKSEIFDDQFSVERPDGSNFTLKIRSTKLEDSAMYFCASGWDSLYSPLHFGNGTRLTVT.

This clonotype was counted only a few times. DNA of the CDR3: TGTGCCAGCAGCCCCGACCGTCTCTTTTCCTACGAGCAGTACTTC. This sequence encodes CASSPDRLFSYEQYF. V is TRBV7-8 and J is TRBJ2-7; the D is unclear. The germline V gene has CDR1 SGHVS and CDR2 FQNEAQ. V was cut by 5 bases and J by 1 base, with 15 bases left in between. CDR3 length: 15 residues.

In its sample, this clonotype was seen many times. V usage is TRBV5-4 and J usage is TRBJ2-1, with 8 bases lining up with TRBD1. CDR1 and CDR2 from the germline V gene are SGHNT and YYREEE (reference sequence). The CDR3 is 15 amino acids. V dropped 4 bases and J dropped 8; count of bases not matched to a gene: 11. The CDR3 sequence is CASSLLRTGKDEQFF. The CDR3 DNA reads TGTGCCAGCAGCCTCCTCCGGACAGGGAAGGATGAGCAGTTCTTC.

This clonotype occurred once. The chain joins TRBV5-1 to TRBJ1-6; 8 bases align to TRBD1. J lost 7 bases, V lost 2 bases, and 5 bases had no gene match. Germline-derived CDR1 and CDR2 are SGHRS and YFSETQ. This CDR3 is built from 15 residues. The CDR3 DNA reads TGCGCCAGCAGCTTAAAGGACAGGGTCAATTCACCCCTCCACTTT. Its translation is CASSLKDRVNSPLHF.

This clonotype was seen repeatedly, ten times or more. The chain joins TRBV18 to TRBJ2-5; D not resolved. Germline loops: CDR1 KGHSH, CDR2 LQKENI. The CDR3 contains 13 residues. Trimming left V 3 bases short and J 4 bases short, with 9 bases between. The CDR3 DNA reads TGTGCCAGCTCACCCGGCCTAGGAGAGACCCAGTACTTC. Amino acid sequence: CASSPGLGETQYF. Filled out from reference TRBV18 and TRBJ2-5, the complete variable domain reads NAGVMQNPRHLVRRRGQEARLRCSPMKGHSHVYWYRQLPEEGLKFMVYLQKENIIDESGMPKERFSAEFPKEGPSILRIQQVVRGDSAAYFCASSPGLGETQYFGPGTRLLVL.

The V and J genes are TRBV7-6 and TRBJ2-3, with 8 bases matching TRBD2. CDR3 length: 17 amino acids. Unmatched junction bases numbered 10, after V lost 5 bases and J lost 0 bases. Germline V gene sequence: CDR1 SGHVS, CDR2 FNYEAQ. The CDR3 region is CASSPGGAASSTDTQYF. The CDR3, as DNA: TGTGCCAGCAGCCCCGGGGGGGCGGCCTCTAGCACAGATACGCAGTATTTT.

This clonotype has a count of ten or more. The rearrangement uses TRBV6-5 and TRBJ2-1, with 7 positions matching TRBD1. V dropped 5 bases and J dropped 4; count of bases not matched to a gene: 5. The CDR3 runs to 14 residues. CDR1 MNHEY and CDR2 SVGAGI come from the germline V gene. The CDR3 region has the DNA TGTGCCAGCAGTCTAGGGGGCCTGTACAATGAGCAGTTCTTC. Translating gives CASSLGGLYNEQFF.

In its sample, this clonotype was seen many times. J is TRBJ1-2 and V is TRBV11-2; 8 bases are shared with TRBD1. The V segment lost 5 bases and the J segment 8 bases; nucleotides outside the gene matches: 7. Germline-derived CDR1 and CDR2 are SGHAT and FQNNGV. This CDR3 region has 13 residues. This CDR3 reads CASSPRQGQGYTF. CDR3 sequence (DNA): TGTGCCAGCAGCCCCCGACAGGGGCAGGGCTACACCTTC.

This clonotype was seen ten or more times. V gene TRBV6-5 combines with J gene TRBJ1-2, with D maybe TRBD1 (5 bases). Germline V gives CDR1 MNHEY, CDR2 SVGAGI. The CDR3 loop spans 12 amino acids. The V and J ends lost 7 bases and 6 bases respectively, with 12 bases between them. The DNA of the CDR3 is TGTGCCAGCACCCGTCAGGGCGATGGCTACACCTTC. Its protein is CASTRQGDGYTF.